This T cell receptor beta chain was documented in a study of human T cells and chemical hapten exposure. Study summary: Readings were taken at 6 days from patch tests that had applied 0.01% DPC to the upper back.

As for time point: patch test 3, about 24 weeks after DPC sensitization. The sample's treatment: therapeutic diphenylcyclopropenone sensitization with weekly scalp DPC. Blood sampling preceded each patch test application. Trimming removed 5 bases from V and 3 bases from J, with 13 bases in between. In germline, CDR1 is SGHNT, CDR2 YENEEA. This CDR3 spans 15 amino acids. TCRdb recomputed calls from the RACE reads with MiXCR, one row per CDR3 protein. The sample holds more than 150,000 distinct CDR3 sequences, about 22% seen once. The sequence came from a woman aged 40-49 years with alopecia areata. Some clones in this sample may be carry-over from other donors' samples. The chain has TRBV11-3 and TRBJ2-2; D gene ambiguous. The sequencing used whole blood, collected in connection with sensitization to the hapten diphenylcyclopropenone (DPC). The CDR3 nucleotides read TGTGCCAGCAGCCACGCCCCAGGTTACACCGGGGAGCTGTTTTTT. It encodes CASSHAPGYTGELFF.